This T cell receptor beta chain was identified in a study of T cell clones after liver transplantation. Study information: Graft-donor-reactive sequences were compared with third-party-reactive TCRbeta sequences from pre-transplant mixed lymphocyte reactions.

Germline CDR1 MGHRA, CDR2 YSYEKL. V shed 1 base and J shed 4 bases, with 11 bases lying between them. This CDR3 is built from 16 residues. This clone appeared a single time. Measured with immunoSEQ multiplex PCR; TCRdb has only the in-frame clones, and not every one. There are about 76,000 clones in the sample; approximately 82% occur only once, and 2.5% to 3.5% lies in the top ten. The rearrangement uses TRBV4-1 and TRBJ2-6, with unresolved D. This material consisted of CD4+ T cells from blood, taken at the 22-month timepoint. The sequence came from a human patient who received a liver transplant. Part of the T cell pool may stem from the graft donor. The DNA of the CDR3 is TGCGCCAGCAGCCAAGGAACGCAAATAGGGGCCAACGTCCTGACTTTC. Translation: CASSQGTQIGANVLTF.